Following are 5 T cell receptor beta chains from one sample sequenced in a study of blood T cell repertoires in COVID-19. Clones were sequenced by immunoSEQ multiplex PCR, and TCRdb holds only the in-frame ones, with some missing. Here the sample spans 350,000 to 450,000 clones, 91% being singletons. The specimen was PBMCs or T cells enriched from blood (not recorded which). Receptors were obtained from a woman aged 40 to 49 who had been exposed to COVID-19.

This clone appeared a single time. The chain has TRBV10-3 and TRBJ1-5; tentative D call: TRBD1 (5 bases). The ends were cut back, 1 base at V and 7 bases at J, with 17 bases in the middle. The CDR3 contains 16 residues. Per the germline V gene, CDR1 is ENHRY and CDR2 is SYGVKD. The CDR3 sequence: CAISEWGGVTGQPQHF. As DNA, the CDR3 is TGTGCCATCAGTGAGTGGGGGGGAGTAACGGGACAGCCCCAGCATTTT.

The CDR3 nucleotides are TGTGCCAGCAGCCAAGAAGGGGTCAGTCGTTCACCCCTCCACTTT. As protein: CASSQEGVSRSPLHF. The rearrangement joins TRBV3-1 (or the pseudogene TRBV3-2) to TRBJ1-6, with D possibly matching TRBD1 (5 bases). The ends were cut back, 0 bases at V and 9 bases at J, with 12 bases in the middle. The CDR3 extends over 15 amino acids. The germline V gene has CDR1 LGHDT and CDR2 YNNKEL (reference sequence).

The chain joins TRBV27 to TRBJ1-1; no clear D gene. From germline, CDR1 is MNHEY and CDR2 SMNVEV (reference sequence). The germline V and J ends were trimmed by 4 bases and 2 bases, with 17 bases remaining between them. CDR3 length equals 16 residues. The CDR3 sequence is CASSSSVGWINTEAFF. Written as DNA, the CDR3 is TGTGCCAGCAGTTCATCCGTCGGGTGGATAAACACTGAAGCTTTCTTT.

This chain links TRBV7-9 with TRBJ1-1; the D gene is possibly TRBD1 (5 bases). Looked up from germline, CDR1 is SEHNR and CDR2 is FQNEAQ (reference sequence). Trimming took off 3 bases at V and 5 bases at J, with 13 bases between the two ends. The CDR3 totals 14 residues. CDR3 amino acids: CASSFEGRGTEAFF. In DNA form, the CDR3 reads TGTGCCAGCAGCTTTGAGGGGCGGGGGACTGAAGCTTTCTTT.

The chain combines TRBV29-1 with TRBJ2-3; 7 nucleotides align to TRBD2. The V gene end was trimmed by 4 bases and the J gene end by 3 bases; junction bases not matched to a gene: 10. Germline CDR1 and CDR2: SQVTM and ANQGSEA. CDR3 length: 15 residues. Written as DNA, the CDR3 is TGCAGCGTTGTACCCCCTGCAGCGGGGACAGATACGCAGTATTTT. Amino acid sequence: CSVVPPAAGTDTQYF.